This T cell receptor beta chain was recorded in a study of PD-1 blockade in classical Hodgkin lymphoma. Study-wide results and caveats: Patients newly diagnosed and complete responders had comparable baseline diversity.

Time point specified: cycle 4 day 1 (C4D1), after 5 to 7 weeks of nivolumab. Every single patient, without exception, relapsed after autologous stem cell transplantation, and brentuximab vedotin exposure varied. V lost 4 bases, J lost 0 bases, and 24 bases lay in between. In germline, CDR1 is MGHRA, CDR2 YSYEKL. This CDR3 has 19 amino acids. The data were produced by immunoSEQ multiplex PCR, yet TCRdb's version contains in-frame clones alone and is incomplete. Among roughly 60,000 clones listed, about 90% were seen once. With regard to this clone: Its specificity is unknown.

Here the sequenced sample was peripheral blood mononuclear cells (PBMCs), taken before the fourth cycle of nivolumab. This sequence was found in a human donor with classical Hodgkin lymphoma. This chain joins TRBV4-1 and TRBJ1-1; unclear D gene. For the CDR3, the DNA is TGCGCCAGCAGCCCCTTAGGTAGTCAGGCCTGGTTCGTGAACACTGAAGCTTTCTTT. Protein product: CASSPLGSQAWFVNTEAFF.